What follows describes a single TCR beta chain. Its antigen remains unidentified. The data derive from a study of cytomegalovirus exposure and HLA in healthy donors (TCRdb year 2017). The study in broad terms: According to an earlier analysis of 587 of the donors, about 170 million T cells yielded over 100 million unique TCR beta sequences and roughly 280 Gb of sequence data. Genome-wide SNP genotypes for about 55% of the roughly 670 donors were used in a later genetic analysis, which treated that subset as a discovery cohort. HLA typing included class I and class II loci at four-digit resolution. The study profiled the T cell repertoires of 500 to 800 subjects by immunosequencing and related them to cytomegalovirus serostatus. To predict cytomegalovirus infection status, the study combined high-throughput TCR immunosequencing, statistical association of individual TCRs with disease status, and machine learning. Rather than drawing on any new phenotypic data, the later analysis identified candidate immune exposures from TCR beta sequences and the way those sequences occurred across donors. In a later analysis, previously published TCR beta repertoires from 550 to 750 donors were re-analyzed and high-resolution HLA genotyping was added so that TCR occurrence patterns could be studied. An earlier analysis of about 600 of the donors used high-throughput TCR beta sequencing to judge whether each TCR beta V gene segment behaved as functional or pseudogenic. Among roughly 400 genotyped donors of the cohort, an average of around 240,000 unique TCR beta nucleotide sequences were sequenced per donor, approximately 20% of them non-productive. The study aimed to test whether signatures of past pathogen exposure could be identified by cataloging public T cell receptors. Typing coverage differed by locus: A, B, C, DRB1 and DQB1 were typed in roughly 629-630 donors, DQA1 in about 510, DPA1 in approximately 610, and DPB1 in around 490. The genetic ancestry cluster associated with self-reported Caucasian donors included about 84% of the 398 genotyped donors. Around 330 gigabases of sequencing data and roughly 81 million unique TCR sequences made up an early release that covered fewer than 650 HLA-typed donors. All discovery cohort repertoires had been generated on a single sequencing platform. Donor age, sex, ethnicity and CMV serostatus were compiled alongside the repertoire data. Besides the first cohort of roughly 640 subjects, a separate validation cohort made up of 120 or so different subjects was used. Roughly five DR-DQ haplotypes were treated as single units for association and clustering because of strong linkage in the cohort. On the study overall, not on this receptor specifically: An earlier analysis of 587 of the donors showed that most TCR beta V segments appeared in productive rearrangements either about 90% or about 30% of the time, which broadly matched IMGT annotations. CMV serostatus was the only immune exposure information available for the cohort. Compared with equally common non-associated chains, HLA-associated TCR beta chains in a later analysis were more clonally expanded and had lower generation probabilities. Presence/absence analyses assumed roughly uniform sequencing depth across donors, an assumption that may not hold. It was suggested by the authors that the approach could potentially be generalized to other disease states and immunological phenotypes. A later analysis found that most CMV-associated TCR beta chains appeared HLA-restricted, with HLA associations seemingly driven largely by CMV exposure. Some IMGT-functional V segments, including TRBV6-2 and TRBV6-3, could not be told apart with the 87-base-pair reads, so those segments were excluded. In a later analysis, over 15,000 TCR beta sequences were associated with specific HLA alleles at a false discovery rate of 0.05. According to a later genetic analysis, donors in an Asian-associated ancestry cluster had fewer N-insertions in productive TCRs than the approximately 700-donor mean. The classifier was reported to diagnose cytomegalovirus status with high specificity and sensitivity in both the original cohort and the validation cohort. A further reported finding was that TCR beta sequences accurately predicted the HLA-A and HLA-B alleles for most subjects in the first cohort. A few of the identified cytomegalovirus-associated TCR beta chains were confirmed in vitro to be specific for cytomegalovirus antigens. V-gene and J-gene trimming of TCR beta chains was associated with a missense DCLRE1C variant in a later genetic analysis, and the association was replicated in an independent cohort. The sequencing pipeline was judged likely to have produced a cluster of highly shared sequence variants as a technical artifact. Only TCR beta chains were sequenced in this cohort, and the absence of alpha or paired-chain data limited detectable features. HLA typing was unavailable for some donors at each locus, so association tests used only the typed subset. Correlated functional status among segregating V segments might be attributable to linkage disequilibrium, but an unknown experimental factor could not be ruled out. Assigning TCR associations to individual alleles was difficult when HLA alleles, especially DR and DQ, strongly co-occurred. Several of the top co-occurrence clusters appeared to be linked to parvovirus B19, influenza, CMV and Epstein-Barr virus, according to a later analysis. Across donors, most TCR sequences were observed very rarely, whereas some public TCRs were present in many individuals. The study gave a list of 150 to 200 TCR beta chains associated with cytomegalovirus. In a later analysis, TCR association rates were found to vary across HLA loci, with the most associated TCRs seen for DRB1 alleles and the fewest for HLA-C alleles. Because counts were too low, approximately 15 rarely observed V segments, including chromosome 9 orphons, were excluded from the earlier analysis of around 590 of the donors.

The cohort consisted of hundreds of healthy bone marrow donors. All cohort members were sampled while nominally healthy, although unrecorded immune exposures were likely present. The donor was CMV seropositive and belonged to the group of about 290 seropositive cohort members. Each donor provided a peripheral blood sample, and peripheral blood mononuclear cells were used for TCR beta sequencing. The Qiagen DNeasy Blood Extraction Kit was used to extract genomic DNA from the blood cell samples. The library was made by the immunoSEQ multiplex PCR assay. A mixture of 60 forward primers for TCR Vbeta segments and 13 reverse primers for TCR Jbeta segments was used in the multiplex PCR. The CDR3 region of rearranged TCR beta genes was amplified from genomic DNA by a multiplex PCR assay. The amplified TCR beta libraries were sequenced on the Illumina HiSeq System as 87-base-pair reads. For the original study's pipeline: A later analysis counted about 80 million unique TCR beta chains across the 550 to 750 repertoires, and some 11 million of these chains were shared by at least two donors. Raw reads were error-corrected and collapsed into unique sequences by a nearest-neighbor algorithm in which closely related sequences were merged to remove PCR and sequencing errors. V, D and J gene segments were assigned by aligning CDR3 sequences to IMGT reference sequences. Each retained sequence needed at least a six-nucleotide match to both a V gene segment and a J gene segment. A rearrangement counted as productive if the CDR3 had no stop codons and remained in frame with V and J, and every other rearrangement counted as non-productive. Following IMGT convention, CDR3 was defined as the stretch from the second conserved V-encoded cysteine up to the conserved J-encoded phenylalanine. Sequences without an unambiguous match to a single V gene segment were excluded from the earlier analysis of approximately 600 of the donors. An earlier analysis of fewer than 650 of the donors classified V segments as functional when productive rearrangements were above 56.7% and as segregating when the standard deviation between donors was above 5%. A statistical classification framework was built to diagnose cytomegalovirus status from the catalog of TCR beta chain sequences. In a later analysis, TCR nucleotide sequences were compared against IMGT/GENE-DB human TR gene sequences so that V and J genes could be assigned. The TCRdist pipeline was used in a later analysis to assign CDR3 sequences and most-parsimonious VDJ recombination scenarios. In a later analysis, each TCR beta chain was defined by its CDR3 amino acid sequence together with its V-gene family, and reads without a unique V-gene family were excluded. A later analysis removed 592 highly shared, low-generation-probability nucleotide sequences to deal with suspected cross-contamination and a sequencing artifact. A later analysis calculated a clonal expansion index for each public chain from normalized within-repertoire ranks of inferred template counts. In a later analysis, generation probabilities were computed using a VDJ recombination model fitted to out-of-frame rearrangements, and the results were checked against IGoR. In a later analysis, hypergeometric tests were used to score TCR-TCR, TCR-HLA and TCR-CMV co-occurrence, with a repertoire-size bias correction applied to TCR pairs. To estimate false discovery rates, a later analysis permuted the HLA or CMV assignments 20 times. In a later analysis, co-occurring TCRs were grouped using DBSCAN, and TCRdist sequence similarity was added for clustering within HLA-allele-positive subsets. For co-occurrence clustering, repertoires with fewer than 30,000 or more than 120,000 public chains were excluded, along with a handful of repertoires with anomalous nucleotide sharing. TCRdb holds this immuneACCESS table with in-frame rearrangements only. Some clones are missing; in checked studies, unresolved V genes explain under half, and the rest has no known cause. V, J and clone size were drawn from that table, and D and trimming were deduced from the DNA. The table of this sample itemizes around 70,000 clones. Approximately 3.8% of the sample comes from the top ten.

The CDR3 runs 14 residues from the cysteine to the phenylalanine. Only the CDR3 DNA stays, 42 bases, in frame from base 1. From V the trimming removes 6 bases and from J it removes 6 bases, while the gene matches leave 7 bases of the junction unaccounted for. CDR1 and CDR2, looked up from the germline V gene (reference sequence), are SGHAT and FQDESV. This TCR came from a female donor in good health and CMV-seropositive. Sequences were obtained from PBMCs. The chain is made from TRBV11-1 and TRBJ2-1; 8 junctional bases match TRBD2. The DNA reads as follows: TGTGCCAGCAGAGGAGCGGGAGTAAGCAATGAGCAGTTCTTC. This sequence encodes CASRGAGVSNEQFF.